This record looks at one T cell receptor beta chain sequence and its context. Its matching antigen is unknown. The donors were healthy bone marrow donors. PCR employed 60 Vbeta and 13 Jbeta primers. The assay was immunoSEQ multiplex PCR, and TCRdb's table has in-frame clones only and misses some. The sample records some 180,000 clones, around 80% being singletons. The data belong to a study of cytomegalovirus exposure and HLA in healthy donors. Study-wide findings and caveats: Reported findings show TCR beta sequences accurately forecast HLA-A and HLA-B alleles in most subjects. TCR beta chain V- and J-gene trimming was linked, in a later analysis, to a missense variant in DCLRE1C.

Trimming removed 2 bases at V and 4 bases at J, with 12 bases between. The CDR3 is made up of 15 amino acids. The germline V gene has CDR1 SGHKS and CDR2 YYEKEE (reference sequence). What was sequenced was PBMCs. The genes are TRBV5-5 and TRBJ2-2, with a possible D match to TRBD2 (6 bases). The origin of this receptor is a woman younger than 30 in good health and CMV-seronegative. The CDR3 sequence: CASSLGGDPTGELFF. The CDR3, as DNA: TGTGCCAGCAGCTTAGGCGGGGACCCCACCGGGGAGCTGTTTTTT. The full variable domain, in which reference TRBV5-5 and TRBJ2-2 provide the parts outside the CDR3, is DAGVTQSPTHLIKTRGQQVTLRCSPISGHKSVSWYQQVLGQGPQFIFQYYEKEERGRGNFPDRFSARQFPNYSSELNVNALLLGDSALYLCASSLGGDPTGELFFGEGSRLTVL.